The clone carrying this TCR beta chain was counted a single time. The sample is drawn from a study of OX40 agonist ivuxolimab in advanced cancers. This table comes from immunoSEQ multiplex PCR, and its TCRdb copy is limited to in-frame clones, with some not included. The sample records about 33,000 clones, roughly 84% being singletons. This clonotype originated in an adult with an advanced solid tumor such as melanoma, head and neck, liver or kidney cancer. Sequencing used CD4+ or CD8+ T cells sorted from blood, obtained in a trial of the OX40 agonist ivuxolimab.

The CDR3 sequence is CASSTTLDSSWVAGPYEQYF. The CDR3 region has the DNA TGTGCCAGCAGCACCACTCTCGACTCCTCTTGGGTAGCGGGTCCCTACGAGCAGTACTTC. V gene TRBV28 combines with J gene TRBJ2-7; 7 nucleotides agree with TRBD2. The CDR3 covers 20 residues. The germline V gene encodes CDR1 MDHEN and CDR2 SYDVKM. The V gene end was trimmed by 6 bases and the J gene end by 2 bases; junction bases not matched to a gene: 25.